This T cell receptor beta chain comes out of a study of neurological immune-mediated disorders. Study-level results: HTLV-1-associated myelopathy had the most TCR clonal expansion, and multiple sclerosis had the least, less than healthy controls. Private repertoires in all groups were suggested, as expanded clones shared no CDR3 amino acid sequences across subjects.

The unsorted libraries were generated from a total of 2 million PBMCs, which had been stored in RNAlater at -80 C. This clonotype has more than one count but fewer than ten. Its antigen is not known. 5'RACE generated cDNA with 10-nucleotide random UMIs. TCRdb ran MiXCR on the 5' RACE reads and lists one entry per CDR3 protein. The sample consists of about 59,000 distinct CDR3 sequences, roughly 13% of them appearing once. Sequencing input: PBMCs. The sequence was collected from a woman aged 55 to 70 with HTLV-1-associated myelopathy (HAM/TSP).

As DNA, the CDR3 is TGTGCCAGCACGGTTATAATGAACACTGAAGCTTTCTTT. Translating gives CASTVIMNTEAFF. The V gene is TRBV6-6, the J gene TRBJ1-1; no clear D. Germline-derived CDR1 and CDR2 are MNHNY and SVGAGI (reference sequence). Trimming pared 7 bases from V and 0 bases from J, leaving 9 bases between. The CDR3 has 13 residues.